This entry features one T cell receptor beta chain sequence. These data originate in a study of blood T cell repertoires in COVID-19. The V segment lost 2 bases and the J segment 7 bases; nucleotides outside the gene matches: 12. Germline assignment: CDR1 KGHDR and CDR2 SFDVKD. This CDR3 has 17 amino acids. The method was immunoSEQ multiplex PCR; TCRdb's version includes in-frame clones alone and lacks a portion of them. The sample has over 250,000 clones; 89% are singletons. The source of this sequence is a woman between 55 and 75 years old with acute or convalescent COVID-19. This rearrangement joins TRBV24-1 to TRBJ2-1; 8 positions agree with TRBD2. Sequences were obtained from peripheral blood. The DNA of the CDR3 is TGTGCCACCAGTGATTCCTCTGGTAGCGGGGCCGCAAATGAGCAGTTCTTC. It yields the protein CATSDSSGSGAANEQFF.